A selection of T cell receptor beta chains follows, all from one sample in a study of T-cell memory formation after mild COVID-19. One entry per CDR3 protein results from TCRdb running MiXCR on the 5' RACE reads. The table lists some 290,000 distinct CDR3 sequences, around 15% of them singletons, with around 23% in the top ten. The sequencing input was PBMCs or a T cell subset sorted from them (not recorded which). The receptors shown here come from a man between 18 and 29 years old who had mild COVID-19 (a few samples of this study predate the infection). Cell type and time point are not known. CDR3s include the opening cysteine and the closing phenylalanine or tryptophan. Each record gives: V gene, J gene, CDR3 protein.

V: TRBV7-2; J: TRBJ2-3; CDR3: CASSLAPLEADTQYF
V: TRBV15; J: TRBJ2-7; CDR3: CATSPRTVSSYEQYF
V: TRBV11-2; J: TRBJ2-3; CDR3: CASSLGDPLLDTQYF
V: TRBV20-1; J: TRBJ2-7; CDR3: CSARRDRAFEQYF
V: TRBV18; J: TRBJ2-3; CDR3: CASSPPTSGGAGDTQYF
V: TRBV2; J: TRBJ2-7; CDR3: CASHSYYEQYF
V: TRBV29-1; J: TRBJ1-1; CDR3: CSVEEGGNEAFF
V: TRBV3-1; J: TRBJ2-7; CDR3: CASSRIYEQYF
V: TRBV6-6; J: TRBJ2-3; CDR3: CASRKGLAGDTDTQYF
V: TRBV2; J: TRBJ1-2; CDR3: CASSGDRGGVGYTF
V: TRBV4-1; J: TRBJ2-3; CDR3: CASSQFGGLVDTQYF
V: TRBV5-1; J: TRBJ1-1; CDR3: CASSGEGTEAFF
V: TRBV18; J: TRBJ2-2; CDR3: CASSTRTANTGELFF
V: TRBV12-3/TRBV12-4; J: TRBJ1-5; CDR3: CASSPDPRPQHF
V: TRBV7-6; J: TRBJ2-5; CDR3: CASKGRPLGTQYF
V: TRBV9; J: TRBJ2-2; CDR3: CASKRTGQTGELFF
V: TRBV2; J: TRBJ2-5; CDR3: CASTLYQETQYF
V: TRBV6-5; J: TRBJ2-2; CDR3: CASRGDWTGNGELFF
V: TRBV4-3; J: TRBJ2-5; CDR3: CASSQSGDQETQYF
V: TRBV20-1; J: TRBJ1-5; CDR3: CSARDGQNQPQHF
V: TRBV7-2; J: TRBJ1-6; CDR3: CASSLGGGGGSPLHF
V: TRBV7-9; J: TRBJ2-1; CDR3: CASSPTPQGARNEQFF
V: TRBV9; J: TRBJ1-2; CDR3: CASSVNRDMDYGYTF
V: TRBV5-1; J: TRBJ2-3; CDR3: CASSGGGDTDTQYF
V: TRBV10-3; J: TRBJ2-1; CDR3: CAIRQAGNNEQFF
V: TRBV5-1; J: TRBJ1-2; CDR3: CASSSPDGLKYGYTF
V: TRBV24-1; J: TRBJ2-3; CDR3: CATSGTTDTQYF
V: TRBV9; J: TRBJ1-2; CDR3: CASSEGGSNYGYTF
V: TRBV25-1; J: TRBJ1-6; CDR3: CASSEGTYNSPLHF
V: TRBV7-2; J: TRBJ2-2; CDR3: CASRPGTPNTGELFF
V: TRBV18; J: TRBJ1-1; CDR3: CASSPPRGIMNTEAFF
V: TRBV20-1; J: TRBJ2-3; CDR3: CSASIGTSDTQYF
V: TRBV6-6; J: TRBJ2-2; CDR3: CASSGIAGGTGELFF
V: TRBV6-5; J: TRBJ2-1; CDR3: CASGGGRWRGGNEQFF
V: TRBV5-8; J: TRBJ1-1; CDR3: CASSSGQGWAEAFF
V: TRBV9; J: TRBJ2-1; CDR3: CASSVANRNEQFF
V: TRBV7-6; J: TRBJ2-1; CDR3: CASSLTPFNEQFF